This TCR beta chain was profiled in a study of blood T cell repertoires in COVID-19. Background on the study: Spain, Italy and the United States supplied samples that represented acute and convalescent COVID-19. T cells, B-cell-depleted T cells, or PBMCs provided the cDNA or gDNA that served as material.

Authors' analysis steps: Quantification of nucleated cells was approximated via reference gene primer amplification. TCRdb keeps only in-frame clones here, not all; method: immunoSEQ multiplex PCR. Clone size and V and J calls were adopted from that table, with D and trimming inferred from the DNA. This sample has approximately 32,000 clones, with roughly 92% found just once. CDR3 length equals 16 residues. The germline V gene has CDR1 MNHNS and CDR2 SASEGT. V was pared by 4 bases and J by 8 bases, with 9 bases of the junction left unmatched. The rearrangement links TRBV6-1 to TRBJ1-4; 11 bases are shared with TRBD1. The sequencing input was peripheral blood. This receptor was taken from a man aged 60 to 69 with acute or convalescent COVID-19. CDR3 sequence: CASSASSGTGGEKLFF. CDR3 nucleotides: TGTGCCAGCAGTGCTTCCTCCGGGACAGGGGGAGAAAAACTGTTTTTT.